One sample yielded the 14 T cell receptor beta chains listed below, sequenced in a study of blood T cell repertoires in COVID-19. Clones were read by immunoSEQ multiplex PCR, and TCRdb kept only the in-frame ones, dropping some. The sample lists approximately 250,000 clones; around 90% were seen once. The material sequenced was peripheral blood. These receptors originate from a man aged 30-40 years with COVID-19, enrolled during active disease.

J is TRBJ2-5 and V is TRBV11-3, with D unclear. Trimming took off 5 bases at V and 2 bases at J, with 6 bases between the two ends. Germline loops: CDR1 SGHNT, CDR2 YENEEA. The length of the CDR3 is 12 residues. Written as DNA, the CDR3 is TGTGCCAGCAGCAGAGATCAAGAGACCCAGTACTTC. Its translation is CASSRDQETQYF.

This rearrangement joins TRBV5-1 to TRBJ2-6, with 7 bases that match TRBD1. The V gene end was trimmed by 4 bases and the J gene end by 0 bases; junction bases not matched to a gene: 13. The CDR3 sequence is 19 residues long. Germline CDR1 is SGHRS and CDR2 is YFSETQ. As DNA, the CDR3 is TGCGCCAGCAGCCATACCCCGGGACAGACAGACTCTGGGGCCAACGTCCTGACTTTC. It yields the protein CASSHTPGQTDSGANVLTF.

The genes are TRBV27 and TRBJ2-1, with a possible D match to TRBD1 (6 bases). Germline loops: CDR1 MNHEY, CDR2 SMNVEV (reference sequence). Trimming left V 5 bases short and J 12 bases short, with 14 bases between. This CDR3 region has 12 residues. Here the CDR3 DNA reads TGTGCCAGCAGTCACGGACAGACGAGGCAGTTCTTC. Amino acid sequence: CASSHGQTRQFF.

The genes are TRBV4-1 and TRBJ2-5; perhaps TRBD1 as D (5 bases). Germline loops: CDR1 MGHRA, CDR2 YSYEKL. The V gene lost 3 bases and the J gene lost 4 bases, with 12 bases spanning the gap. This CDR3 spans 14 amino acids. Written as DNA, the CDR3 is TGCGCCAGCAGCCAGTTAGGGGATCGAGAGACCCAGTACTTC. It codes for CASSQLGDRETQYF.

This clone was detected a few times. The gene calls are TRBV7-5 and TRBJ2-1; the DNA was not used to check the table's D call, TRBD2. TRBV7-5 is reported as a pseudogene. This CDR3 has 14 amino acids. For the CDR3, the DNA is TGTGTCAGACGCGGGGTTCGCTCCTACAATGAGCAGTTCTTC. Translating gives CVRRGVRSYNEQFF.

The chain recombines TRBV10-3 with TRBJ2-2, with a weak D call TRBD2 (5 bases). CDR3 length equals 13 residues. V lost 10 bases, J lost 5 bases, and 14 bases lay in between. Germline-derived CDR1 and CDR2 are ENHRY and SYGVKD. CDR3 amino acids: CATNGGWTGELFF. CDR3 DNA: TGTGCCACCAACGGAGGCTGGACCGGGGAGCTGTTTTTT.

This sequence joins TRBV3-1 (or the pseudogene TRBV3-2) and TRBJ2-2, with 9 bases fitting TRBD2. The ends lost 4 bases at V and 5 bases at J; junction bases unmatched: 11. The CDR3 extends over 17 amino acids. Germline CDR1 reads LGHDT; CDR2 reads YNNKEL (reference sequence). Here the CDR3 DNA reads TGTGCCAGCAGCCCGTGGGGTAGCGGGGGCTCTACCGGGGAGCTGTTTTTT. It translates to CASSPWGSGGSTGELFF.

The CDR3 nucleotides read TGTGCCAGCAGTTTAAACTTGGACTATGGCTACACCTTC. Residues: CASSLNLDYGYTF. J is TRBJ1-2 and V is TRBV28; no reliable D call. CDR3 length: 13 amino acids. Germline V gene sequence: CDR1 MDHEN, CDR2 SYDVKM. Between the trimmed V and J ends, which lost 2 bases and 3 bases, there was a span of 7 bases.

The chain is built from TRBV5-5 and TRBJ2-5; a possible D gene is TRBD2 (5 bases). V was clipped by 0 bases and J by 5 bases, with 8 bases between them. This CDR3 is 13 amino acids long. From germline, CDR1 is SGHKS and CDR2 YYEKEE (reference sequence). CDR3 amino acids: CASSLVSVETQYF. The CDR3 DNA sequence: TGTGCCAGCAGCTTGGTTAGCGTTGAGACCCAGTACTTC.

The chain couples TRBV5-1 to TRBJ2-7; D unclear. The CDR3 consists of 13 residues. In germline, CDR1 is SGHRS, CDR2 YFSETQ. V gave up 0 bases and J gave up 1 base, with 5 bases separating them. The CDR3 here is CASSLVQSYEQYF. The CDR3 nucleotides are TGCGCCAGCAGCTTGGTTCAGTCCTACGAGCAGTACTTC.

This clone was observed a single time. The chain carries TRBV6-2 or TRBV6-3 and TRBJ1-6, with a tentative D call TRBD1 (6 bases). The germline V and J ends were trimmed by 0 bases and 8 bases, with 11 bases remaining between them. Germline assignment: CDR1 MNHEY and CDR2 SVGEGT. The CDR3 loop spans 15 amino acids. The CDR3, as DNA: TGTGCCAGCAGTTACTCCGGCAGGGGTCATTCACCCCTCCACTTT. Encoded protein: CASSYSGRGHSPLHF.

The chain combines TRBV15 with TRBJ1-1, with D perhaps matching TRBD1 (6 bases). The CDR3 consists of 15 residues. Looked up from germline, CDR1 is LNHNV and CDR2 is YYDKDF (reference sequence). V lost 3 bases and J 2 bases, leaving 13 bases between the germline ends. CDR3 nucleotides: TGTGCCACCAGCAGGGAGCCAGGGGTAAACACTGAAGCTTTCTTT. This translates into CATSREPGVNTEAFF.

This clone was seen just once. This rearrangement joins TRBV28 to TRBJ1-2; weak D call: TRBD1 (6 bases). The CDR3 loop spans 12 amino acids. The V and J ends lost 6 bases and 4 bases respectively, with 9 bases between them. Looked up from germline, CDR1 is MDHEN and CDR2 is SYDVKM. This chain's CDR3 is CASRQGTYGYTF. The CDR3 DNA sequence: TGTGCCAGCAGGCAGGGGACCTATGGCTACACCTTC.

V usage is TRBV2 and J usage is TRBJ1-2, with D possibly matching TRBD1 (5 bases). CDR3 length equals 13 residues. V lost 2 bases and J 4 bases, leaving 8 bases between the germline ends. Germline V gene sequence: CDR1 SNHLY, CDR2 FYNNEI. CDR3 sequence: CASSERGTYGYTF. The CDR3 nucleotides read TGTGCCAGCAGTGAACGGGGGACCTATGGCTACACCTTC. Drawing the rest from reference TRBV2 and TRBJ1-2, the complete variable domain is EPEVTQTPSHQVTQMGQEVILRCVPISNHLYFYWYRQILGQKVEFLVSFYNNEISEKSEIFDDQFSVERPDGSNFTLKIRSTKLEDSAMYFCASSERGTYGYTFGSGTRLTVV.